The T cell receptor (beta chain) described here comes from a study of cytomegalovirus exposure and HLA in healthy donors. The primer mix had 60 Vbeta and 13 Jbeta primers. Profiled with immunoSEQ multiplex PCR; TCRdb holds only in-frame clones, not every one. This table holds about 140,000 clones, roughly 76% found once. With 4 bases removed from V and 5 bases from J, the gap between germline ends came to 24 bases. This CDR3 spans 17 amino acids. In germline, CDR1 is SGHDT, CDR2 YYEEEE. This sequence joins TRBV5-6 and TRBJ1-1; possible D gene TRBD1, 6 bases. The sequence came from a female donor in good health and CMV-seronegative. The sequenced sample consisted of PBMCs. The CDR3 bases are TGTGCCAGCAGCCCCGTAGGCGTACAGGGTAGAGGGACTGAAGCTTTCTTT. Translated: CASSPVGVQGRGTEAFF.